This TCR beta chain was found in a study of cytomegalovirus exposure and HLA in healthy donors. For this clone: Antigen: not known.

Trimming removed 6 bases at V and 2 bases at J, with 3 bases between. This CDR3 is built from 11 residues. Per germline, CDR1 SNHLY and CDR2 FYNNEI. PCR involved 60 Vbeta and 13 Jbeta primers. Clones were sequenced by immunoSEQ multiplex PCR, and TCRdb holds only the in-frame ones, with some missing. The sample totals tens of thousands of clones. Overall study findings and caveats: Among TCR beta chains, those listed as cytomegalovirus-associated numbered about 150.

This chain links TRBV2 with TRBJ2-3; D uncertain. Sequenced material: PBMCs. The sequence was collected from a woman aged 50 to 60 in good health and CMV-seropositive. For the CDR3, the DNA is TGTGCCAGCAGCCTCACAGATACGCAGTATTTT. Protein: CASSLTDTQYF.